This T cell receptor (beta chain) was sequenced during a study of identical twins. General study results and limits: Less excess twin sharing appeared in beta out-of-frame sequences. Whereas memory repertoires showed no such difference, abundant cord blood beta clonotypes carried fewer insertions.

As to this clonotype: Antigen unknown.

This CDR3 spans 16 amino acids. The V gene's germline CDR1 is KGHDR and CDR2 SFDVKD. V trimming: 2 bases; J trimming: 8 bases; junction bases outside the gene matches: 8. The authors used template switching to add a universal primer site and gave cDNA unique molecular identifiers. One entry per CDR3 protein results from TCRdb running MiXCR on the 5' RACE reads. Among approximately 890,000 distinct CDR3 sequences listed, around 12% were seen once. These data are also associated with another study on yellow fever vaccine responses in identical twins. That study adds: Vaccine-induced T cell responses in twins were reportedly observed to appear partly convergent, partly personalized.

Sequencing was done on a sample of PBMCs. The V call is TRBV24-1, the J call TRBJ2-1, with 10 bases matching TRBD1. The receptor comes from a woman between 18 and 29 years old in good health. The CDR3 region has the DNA TGTGCCACCAGTGATTCTTCGGGGACAGGGGTTGATGAGCAGTTCTTC. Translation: CATSDSSGTGVDEQFF.